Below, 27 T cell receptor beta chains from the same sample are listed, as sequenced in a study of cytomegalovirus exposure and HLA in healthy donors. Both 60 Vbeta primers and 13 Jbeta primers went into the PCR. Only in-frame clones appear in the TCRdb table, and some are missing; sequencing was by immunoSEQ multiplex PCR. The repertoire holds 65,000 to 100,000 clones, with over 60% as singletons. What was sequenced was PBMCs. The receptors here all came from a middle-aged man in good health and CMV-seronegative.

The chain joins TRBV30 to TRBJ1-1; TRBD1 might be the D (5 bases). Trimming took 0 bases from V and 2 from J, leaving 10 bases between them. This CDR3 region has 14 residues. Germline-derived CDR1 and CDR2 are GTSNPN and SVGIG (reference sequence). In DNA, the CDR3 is TGTGCCTGGAGTGTACAGGCCATCAACACTGAAGCTTTCTTT. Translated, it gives CAWSVQAINTEAFF.

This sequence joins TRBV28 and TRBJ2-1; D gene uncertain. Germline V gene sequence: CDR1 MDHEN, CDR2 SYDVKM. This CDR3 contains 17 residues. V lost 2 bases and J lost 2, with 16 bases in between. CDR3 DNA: TGTGCCAGCAGTTTAGTAGACTCCAGCCCTGCCTACAATGAGCAGTTCTTC. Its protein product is CASSLVDSSPAYNEQFF. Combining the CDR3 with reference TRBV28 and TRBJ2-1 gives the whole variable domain DVKVTQSSRYLVKRTGEKVFLECVQDMDHENMFWYRQDPGLGLRLIYFSYDVKMKEKGDIPEGYSVSREKKERFSLILESASTNQTSMYLCASSLVDSSPAYNEQFFGPGTRLTVL.

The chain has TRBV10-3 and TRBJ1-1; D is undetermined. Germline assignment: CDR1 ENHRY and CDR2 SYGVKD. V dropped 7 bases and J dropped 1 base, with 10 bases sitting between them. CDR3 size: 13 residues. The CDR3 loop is CAINVAENTEAFF. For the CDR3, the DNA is TGTGCCATCAATGTGGCCGAGAACACTGAAGCTTTCTTT.

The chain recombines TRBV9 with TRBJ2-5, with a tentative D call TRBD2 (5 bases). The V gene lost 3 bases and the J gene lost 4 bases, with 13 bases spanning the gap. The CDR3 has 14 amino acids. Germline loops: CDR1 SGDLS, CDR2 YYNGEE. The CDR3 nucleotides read TGTGCCAGCAGCGACACTAGTAGGCCAGAGACCCAGTACTTC. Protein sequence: CASSDTSRPETQYF.

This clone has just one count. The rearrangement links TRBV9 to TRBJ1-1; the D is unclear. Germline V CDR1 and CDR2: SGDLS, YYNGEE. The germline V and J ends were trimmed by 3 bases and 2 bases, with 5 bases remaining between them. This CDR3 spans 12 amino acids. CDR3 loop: CASSAVNTEAFF. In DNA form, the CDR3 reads TGTGCCAGCAGCGCCGTTAACACTGAAGCTTTCTTT.

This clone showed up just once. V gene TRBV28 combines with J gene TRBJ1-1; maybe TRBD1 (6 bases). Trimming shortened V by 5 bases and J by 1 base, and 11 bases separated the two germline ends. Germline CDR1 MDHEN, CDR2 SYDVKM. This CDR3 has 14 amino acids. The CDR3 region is CASSQSTGNTEAFF. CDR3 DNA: TGTGCCAGCAGTCAATCGACAGGGAACACTGAAGCTTTCTTT.

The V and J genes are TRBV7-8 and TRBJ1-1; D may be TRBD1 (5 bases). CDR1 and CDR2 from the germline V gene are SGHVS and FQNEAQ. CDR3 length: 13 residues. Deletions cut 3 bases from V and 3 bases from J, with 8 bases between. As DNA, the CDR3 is TGTGCCAGCAGCTTTTCCAGGGACACTGAAGCTTTCTTT. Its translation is CASSFSRDTEAFF.

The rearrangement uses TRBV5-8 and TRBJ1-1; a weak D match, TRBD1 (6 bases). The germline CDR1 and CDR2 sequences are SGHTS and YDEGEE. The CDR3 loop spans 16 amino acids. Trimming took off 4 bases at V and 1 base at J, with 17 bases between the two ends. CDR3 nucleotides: TGTGCCAGCAGCCTATACCCGAGGGGGACGAACACTGAAGCTTTCTTT. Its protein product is CASSLYPRGTNTEAFF.

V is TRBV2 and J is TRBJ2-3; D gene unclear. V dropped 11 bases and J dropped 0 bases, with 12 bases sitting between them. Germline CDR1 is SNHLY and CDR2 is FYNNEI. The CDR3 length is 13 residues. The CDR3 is CAVARESTDTQYF. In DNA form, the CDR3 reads TGTGCCGTAGCTCGCGAAAGCACAGATACGCAGTATTTT.

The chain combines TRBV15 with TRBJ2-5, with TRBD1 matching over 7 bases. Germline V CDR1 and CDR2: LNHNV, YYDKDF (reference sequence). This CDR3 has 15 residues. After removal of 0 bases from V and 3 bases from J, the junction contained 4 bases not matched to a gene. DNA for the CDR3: TGTGCCACCAGCAGAGAACAGGGGAAGGAAGAGACCCAGTACTTC. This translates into CATSREQGKEETQYF.

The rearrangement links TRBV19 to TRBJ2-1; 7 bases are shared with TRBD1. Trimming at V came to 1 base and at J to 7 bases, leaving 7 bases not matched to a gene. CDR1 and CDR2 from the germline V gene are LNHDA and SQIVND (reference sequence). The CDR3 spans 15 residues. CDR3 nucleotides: TGTGCCAGTAGTATAGTAAGGACAGGACCTAATGAGCAGTTCTTC. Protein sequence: CASSIVRTGPNEQFF.

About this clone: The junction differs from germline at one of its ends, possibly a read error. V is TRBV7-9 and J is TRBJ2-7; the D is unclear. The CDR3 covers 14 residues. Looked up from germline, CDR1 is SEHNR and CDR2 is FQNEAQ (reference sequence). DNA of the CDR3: TGTTCCAGCAGCCCCCACCTCAGCTCCTACGAGCAGTACTTC. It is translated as CSSSPHLSSYEQYF.

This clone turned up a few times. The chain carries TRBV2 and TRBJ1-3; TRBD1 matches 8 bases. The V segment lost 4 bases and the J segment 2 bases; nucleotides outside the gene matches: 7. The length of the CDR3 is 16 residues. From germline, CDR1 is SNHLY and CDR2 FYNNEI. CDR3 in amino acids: CASSVGQGAAGNTIYF. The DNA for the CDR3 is TGTGCCAGCAGTGTGGGCCAGGGGGCGGCTGGAAACACCATATATTTT.

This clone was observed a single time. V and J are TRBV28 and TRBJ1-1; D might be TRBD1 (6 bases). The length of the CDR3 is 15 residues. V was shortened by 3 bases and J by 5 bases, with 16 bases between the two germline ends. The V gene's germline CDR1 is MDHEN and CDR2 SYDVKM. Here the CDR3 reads CASSLGQGFRTEAFF. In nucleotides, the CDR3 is TGTGCCAGCAGTTTGGGGCAGGGGTTTCGGACTGAAGCTTTCTTT.

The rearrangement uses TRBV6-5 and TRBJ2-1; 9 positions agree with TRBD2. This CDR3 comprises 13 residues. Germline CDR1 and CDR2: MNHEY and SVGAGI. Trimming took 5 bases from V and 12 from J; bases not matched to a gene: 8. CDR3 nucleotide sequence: TGTGCCAGCAGTATTCTTTCGCGGGGGGGGCAGTTCTTC. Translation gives CASSILSRGGQFF.

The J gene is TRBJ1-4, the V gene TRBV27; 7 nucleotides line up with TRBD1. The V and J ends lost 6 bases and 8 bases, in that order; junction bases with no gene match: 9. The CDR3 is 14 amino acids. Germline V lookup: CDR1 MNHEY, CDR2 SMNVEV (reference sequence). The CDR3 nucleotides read TGTGCCAGCAGCCGAGGAGGGGGCGAGGAAAAACTGTTTTTT. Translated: CASSRGGGEEKLFF.

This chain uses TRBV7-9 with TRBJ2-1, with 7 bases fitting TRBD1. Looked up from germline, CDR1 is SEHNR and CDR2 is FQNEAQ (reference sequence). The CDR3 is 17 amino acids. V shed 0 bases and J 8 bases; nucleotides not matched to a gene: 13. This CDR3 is CASSLAGGGFMVDEQFF. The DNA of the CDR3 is TGTGCCAGCAGCTTAGCAGGGGGCGGCTTCATGGTGGATGAGCAGTTCTTC.

The chain's CDR3 is CASSLATTKHYNEQFF. CDR3 nucleotides: TGTGCCAGCAGCTTGGCCACTACTAAACACTACAATGAGCAGTTCTTC. This rearrangement joins TRBV5-4 to TRBJ2-1; D ambiguous. V was cut by 0 bases and J by 3 bases, with 13 bases left in between. The CDR3 runs to 16 residues. Per the germline V gene, CDR1 is SGHNT and CDR2 is YYREEE (reference sequence).

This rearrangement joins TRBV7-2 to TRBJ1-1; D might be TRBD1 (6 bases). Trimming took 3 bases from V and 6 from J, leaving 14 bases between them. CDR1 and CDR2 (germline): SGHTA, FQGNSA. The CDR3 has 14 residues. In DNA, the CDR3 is TGTGCCAGCAGCTTCACAGGGTTACGACCTGAAGCTTTCTTT. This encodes CASSFTGLRPEAFF.

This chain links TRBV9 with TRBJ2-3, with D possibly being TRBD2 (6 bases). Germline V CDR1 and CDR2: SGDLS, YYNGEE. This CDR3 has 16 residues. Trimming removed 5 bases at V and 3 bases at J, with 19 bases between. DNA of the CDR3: TGTGCCAGCAGTATTACTAGCAGATCTCAGACAGATACGCAGTATTTT. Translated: CASSITSRSQTDTQYF.

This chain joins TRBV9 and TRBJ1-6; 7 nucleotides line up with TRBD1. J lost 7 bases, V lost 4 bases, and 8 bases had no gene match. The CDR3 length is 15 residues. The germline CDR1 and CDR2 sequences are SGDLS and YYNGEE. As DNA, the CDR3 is TGTGCCAGCAGCACAAGGGGGACAGAAAATTCACCCCTCCACTTT. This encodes CASSTRGTENSPLHF.

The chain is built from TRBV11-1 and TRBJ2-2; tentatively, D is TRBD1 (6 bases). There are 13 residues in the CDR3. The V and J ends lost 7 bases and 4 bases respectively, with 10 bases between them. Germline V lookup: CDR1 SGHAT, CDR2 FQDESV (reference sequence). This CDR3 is CASTPRGTGELFF. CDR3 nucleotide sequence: TGTGCCAGCACTCCCAGGGGCACCGGGGAGCTGTTTTTT.

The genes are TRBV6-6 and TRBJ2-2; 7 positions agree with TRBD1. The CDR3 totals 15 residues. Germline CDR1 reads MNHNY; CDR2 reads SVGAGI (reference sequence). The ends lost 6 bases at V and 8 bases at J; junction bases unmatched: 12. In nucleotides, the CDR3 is TGTGCCAGCAGCTCCGACAGGGTCCTGGGGGGGGAGCTGTTTTTT. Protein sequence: CASSSDRVLGGELFF.

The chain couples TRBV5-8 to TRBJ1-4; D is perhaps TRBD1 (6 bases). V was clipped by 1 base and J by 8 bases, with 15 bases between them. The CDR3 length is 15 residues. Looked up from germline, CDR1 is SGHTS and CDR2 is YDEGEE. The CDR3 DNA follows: TGTGCCAGCAGCTTGTTCGGGGGGCCGAGGGAAAAACTGTTTTTT. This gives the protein CASSLFGGPREKLFF. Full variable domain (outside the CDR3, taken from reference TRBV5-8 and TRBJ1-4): EAGVTQSPTHLIKTRGQQATLRCSPISGHTSVYWYQQALGLGLQFLLWYDEGEERNRGNFPPRFSGRQFPNYSSELNVNALELEDSALYLCASSLFGGPREKLFFGSGTQLSVL.

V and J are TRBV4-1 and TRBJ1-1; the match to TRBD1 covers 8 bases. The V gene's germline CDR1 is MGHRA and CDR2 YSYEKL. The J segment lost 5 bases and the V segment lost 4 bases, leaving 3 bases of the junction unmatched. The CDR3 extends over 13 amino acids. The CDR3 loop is CASSLDRVTEAFF. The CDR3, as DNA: TGCGCCAGCAGCCTGGACAGGGTAACTGAAGCTTTCTTT.

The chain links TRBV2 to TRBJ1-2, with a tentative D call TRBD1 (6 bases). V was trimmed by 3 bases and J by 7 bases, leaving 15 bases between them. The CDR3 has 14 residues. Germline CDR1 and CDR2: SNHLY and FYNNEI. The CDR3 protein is CASSENGRGGGYTF. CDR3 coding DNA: TGTGCCAGCAGTGAGAACGGCAGGGGTGGTGGCTACACCTTC.

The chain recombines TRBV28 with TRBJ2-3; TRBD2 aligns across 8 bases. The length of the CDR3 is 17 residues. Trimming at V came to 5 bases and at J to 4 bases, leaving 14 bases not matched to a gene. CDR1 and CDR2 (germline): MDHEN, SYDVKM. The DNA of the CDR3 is TGTGCCAGCAGTGAGGGGCGGGGGGCTTTCCTCGCAGATACGCAGTATTTT. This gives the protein CASSEGRGAFLADTQYF.